The 20 T cell receptor beta chains given below trace back to one sample, sequenced in a study of T cells in Graves' hyperthyroidism and ophthalmopathy. Authors of the study amplified TCR beta CDR3 regions from RNA transcripts. The study used the HTBI primer set for a first-round RT-PCR of the TCR CDR3. TCRdb passed the multiplex PCR reads through MiXCR, listing each CDR3 protein once. The repertoire has roughly 570,000 distinct CDR3 sequences, about half of them found once; the top ten carry around a fifth. Sequencing was carried out using peripheral blood or thyroid tissue (not recorded which). The receptors shown here come from an adult woman with Graves' disease, either hyperthyroidism or ophthalmopathy (not recorded which).

This clonotype was counted at least ten times. The V call is TRBV29-1, the J call TRBJ1-4, with D uncertain. The CDR3 is 12 amino acids. Germline assignment: CDR1 SQVTM and CDR2 ANQGSEA. The V gene lost 5 bases and the J gene lost 8 bases, with 12 bases spanning the gap. The chain's CDR3 is CSVSLGPEKLFF. CDR3 DNA sequence: TGCAGCGTTTCGCTAGGGCCCGAAAAACTGTTTTTT.

Many counts were recorded for this clonotype. The V gene is TRBV10-3, the J gene TRBJ1-1; maybe TRBD1 (6 bases). CDR1 and CDR2 (germline): ENHRY, SYGVKD. The V end was cut by 6 bases, the J end by 4 bases, with 12 bases between. The CDR3 covers 13 residues. The CDR3 is CAISGDTLTEAFF. CDR3 coding DNA: TGTGCCATCAGCGGGGACACCCTCACTGAAGCTTTCTTT.

The gene calls are TRBV2 and TRBJ1-5, with 10 bases matching TRBD1. The CDR3 consists of 15 residues. V gave up 5 bases and J gave up 9 bases; unmatched junction bases: 10. Germline V gene lookup returns CDR1 SNHLY and CDR2 FYNNEI. The CDR3 spells CASSLRDRGLPPQHF. The CDR3 DNA is TGTGCCAGCAGTTTACGGGACAGGGGTTTGCCGCCCCAGCATTTT. Full variable domain (remainder filled in from reference TRBV2 and TRBJ1-5): EPEVTQTPSHQVTQMGQEVILRCVPISNHLYFYWYRQILGQKVEFLVSFYNNEISEKSEIFDDQFSVERPDGSNFTLKIRSTKLEDSAMYFCASSLRDRGLPPQHFGDGTRLSIL.

CDR3 DNA: TGTGCCAGCAGCCAAGATACTAATGAAAAACTGTTTTTT. This gives the protein CASSQDTNEKLFF. The rearrangement uses TRBV7-9 and TRBJ1-4; D ambiguous. Germline V CDR1 and CDR2: SEHNR, FQNEAQ (reference sequence). V was cut by 5 bases and J by 2 bases, with 6 bases left in between. The CDR3 loop spans 13 amino acids.

V usage is TRBV10-1 and J usage is TRBJ2-2, with D unclear. Germline lookup yields CDR1 WNHNN and CDR2 SYGVQD (reference sequence). With 5 bases removed from V and 5 bases from J, the gap between germline ends came to 12 bases. The CDR3 consists of 14 residues. CDR3 sequence: CASSSVSNTGELFF. CDR3 nucleotides: TGCGCCAGCAGTAGCGTATCCAATACCGGGGAGCTGTTTTTT.

The chain combines TRBV2 with TRBJ2-7; D may be TRBD2 (6 bases). CDR3 length: 13 residues. The germline gives CDR1 SNHLY, CDR2 FYNNEI. V lost 7 bases, J lost 2 bases, and 12 bases lay in between. The CDR3 nucleotides read TGTGCCAGCACCCCGGAGGGGACCTACGAGCAGTACTTC. Amino acid sequence: CASTPEGTYEQYF.

The chain joins TRBV6-5 to TRBJ2-7; either TRBD1 or TRBD2 may supply D (5 bases each). The CDR3 totals 16 residues. V lost 0 bases and J 0 bases, leaving 12 bases between the germline ends. Germline assignment: CDR1 MNHEY and CDR2 SVGAGI. This chain's CDR3 is CASSYSRGTNSYEQYF. As DNA, the CDR3 is TGTGCCAGCAGTTACTCGAGAGGGACCAACTCCTACGAGCAGTACTTC.

The chain joins TRBV29-1 to TRBJ1-5; perhaps TRBD1 as D (5 bases). In germline, CDR1 is SQVTM, CDR2 ANQGSEA. This CDR3 spans 14 amino acids. V was shortened by 5 bases and J by 7 bases, with 18 bases between the two germline ends. The CDR3 protein is CSVRREGAGQPQHF. The CDR3 coding sequence is TGCAGCGTTCGCAGGGAAGGGGCGGGACAGCCCCAGCATTTT. The complete variable domain, with remaining parts taken from reference TRBV29-1 and TRBJ1-5, reads SAVISQKPSRDICQRGTSLTIQCQVDSQVTMMFWYRQQPGQSLTLIATANQGSEATYESGFVIDKFPISRPNLTFSTLTVSNMSPEDSSIYLCSVRREGAGQPQHFGDGTRLSIL.

The J gene is TRBJ2-7, the V gene TRBV15; no clear D gene. CDR1 and CDR2 from the germline V gene are LNHNV and YYDKDF (reference sequence). V was cut by 5 bases and J by 7 bases, with 21 bases left in between. The CDR3 extends over 15 amino acids. CDR3 coding DNA: TGTGCCACCAGCTCATGGGGTGGGGTCACCGGGGAGCAGTACTTC. As protein: CATSSWGGVTGEQYF.

This clonotype was found a few times. A much larger clone differs from this one at a single base, so this may be a read error. The chain combines TRBV11-1 with TRBJ2-2, with D perhaps matching TRBD2 (5 bases). Germline V gene lookup returns CDR1 SGHAT and CDR2 FQDESV (reference sequence). The CDR3 runs to 19 residues. The V end was cut by 2 bases, the J end by 4 bases, with 23 bases between. The DNA for the CDR3 is TGTGCCAGCAGCTTACCCAACGGACGGGAAAAGCCTCTCACCGGGGAGCTGTTTTTT. Its translation: CASSLPNGREKPLTGELFF.

About this clonotype itself: This could be a read error, since a much larger clone is one nucleotide away. The CDR3 does not end in the conserved phenylalanine or tryptophan, so this is likely a read error. The chain links TRBV7-2 to TRBJ2-5; perhaps TRBD1 as D (6 bases). Germline loops: CDR1 SGHTA, CDR2 FQGNSA. Trimming stripped 5 bases from V and 7 bases from J, with 17 bases between. The length of the CDR3 is 14 residues. The chain's CDR3 is CASSPGDFVGTQYS. As DNA, the CDR3 is TGTGCCAGCAGCCCAGGGGATTTTGTGGGGACCCAGTACTCC.

This clonotype was detected a few times. This chain uses TRBV24-1 with TRBJ2-2; D is ambiguous. The CDR3 covers 14 residues. V lost 5 bases to trimming and J lost 3 bases, with 9 bases between them. Germline CDR1 and CDR2: KGHDR and SFDVKD. The CDR3 protein is CATSVNSYTGELFF. CDR3 nucleotides: TGTGCCACCAGTGTCAATAGCTACACCGGGGAGCTGTTTTTT.

This clonotype was seen repeatedly, ten times or more. This rearrangement joins TRBV20-1 to TRBJ2-2; 12 bases map to TRBD1. The CDR3 consists of 18 residues. Germline V gives CDR1 DFQATT, CDR2 SNEGSKA (reference sequence). The trim removed 3 bases at V and 3 bases at J, leaving 11 bases unmatched. CDR3 in DNA: TGCAGTGCTAGGGGGAGGGGACAGGGGGCTAAGGACACCGGGGAGCTGTTTTTT. It codes for CSARGRGQGAKDTGELFF.

CDR3 region: CASSWPGPMQSWGYGYTF. CDR3 bases: TGTGCCAGCAGTTGGCCGGGACCCATGCAGTCGTGGGGCTATGGCTACACCTTC. The chain joins TRBV12-3 or TRBV12-4 to TRBJ1-2; D perhaps matches TRBD1 (5 bases). V lost 4 bases to trimming and J lost 4 bases, with 25 bases between them. CDR3 length equals 18 residues.

The CDR3 loop is CASSRYRGDGNTIYF. The DNA of the CDR3 is TGTGCCAGCAGCCGCTATAGGGGAGATGGAAACACCATATATTTT. This chain uses TRBV7-3 with TRBJ1-3, with D perhaps TRBD1 (5 bases). The V gene lost 5 bases and the J gene lost 3 bases, with 14 bases spanning the gap. Per germline, CDR1 SGHTA and CDR2 FQGTGA. The CDR3 extends over 15 amino acids. The full variable domain, its missing parts supplied by reference TRBV7-3 and TRBJ1-3, is GAGVSQTPSNKVTEKGKYVELRCDPISGHTALYWYRQSLGQGPEFLIYFQGTGAADDSGLPNDRFFAVRPEGSVSTLKIQRTERGDSAVYLCASSRYRGDGNTIYFGEGSWLTVV.

This clonotype was observed many times. The chain employs TRBV12-3 or TRBV12-4 and TRBJ1-6; D may be TRBD1 (6 bases). This CDR3 comprises 14 residues. V was pared by 2 bases and J by 7 bases, with 9 bases between. The CDR3 spells CASSLRDRNSPLHF. CDR3 bases: TGTGCCAGCAGTTTACGTGACAGGAATTCACCCCTCCACTTT.

This rearrangement joins TRBV19 to TRBJ1-2; D is undetermined. This CDR3 comprises 12 residues. Germline assignment: CDR1 LNHDA and CDR2 SQIVND (reference sequence). V shed 3 bases and J shed 8 bases, with 10 bases lying between them. DNA of the CDR3: TGTGCCAGTAGTATGGGATTCCTGGGCTACACCTTC. Its protein product is CASSMGFLGYTF.

This clonotype showed up many times. The V call is TRBV6-6, the J call TRBJ2-2, with D perhaps matching TRBD1 or TRBD2 (5 bases each). Deletions cut 4 bases from V and 0 bases from J, with 12 bases between. CDR1 and CDR2 (germline): MNHNY, SVGAGI (reference sequence). CDR3 length: 16 residues. CDR3: CASSFDLGANTGELFF. Here the CDR3 DNA reads TGTGCCAGCAGTTTTGATTTGGGGGCGAACACCGGGGAGCTGTTTTTT.

This clonotype has just one count. The rearrangement uses TRBV7-2 and TRBJ1-2; TRBD1 matches 9 bases. The CDR3 has 16 residues. V shed 5 bases, J shed 2 bases, and the junction held 9 bases outside the gene matches. Germline CDR1 and CDR2: SGHTA and FQGNSA. CDR3 protein: CASSVGLDRGNYGYTF. In DNA form, the CDR3 reads TGTGCCAGCAGCGTAGGACTGGACAGGGGAAACTATGGCTACACCTTC.

There are a few counts of this clonotype. Since a much larger clone is just one base distant, this may be a read error. This chain connects TRBV4-1 to TRBJ1-5; no reliable D call. The CDR3 contains 15 residues. The V end was cut by 5 bases, the J end by 2 bases, with 13 bases between. The germline V gene encodes CDR1 MGHRA and CDR2 YSYEKL. For the CDR3, the DNA is TGCGCCAGCAGCGAACCTATAGAAGGCAATCAGCCCCAGCATTTT. It translates to CASSEPIEGNQPQHF.